These T cell receptor beta chains were read from a single sample in a study of cytomegalovirus exposure and HLA in healthy donors. The data were produced by immunoSEQ multiplex PCR, yet TCRdb's version contains in-frame clones alone and is incomplete. The sample contains around 150,000 clones, about 76% of which appear only once. Sequences were obtained from PBMCs. These receptor sequences come from a woman between 40 and 50 years old in good health and CMV-seronegative. Both conserved end residues are part of each CDR3. The D gene is left open where the match is weak. The listing skips clone size in some rows; elsewhere it reads once, few, many or a size class.

clone size: -; J gene: TRBJ1-4; V gene: TRBV25-1; D gene: TRBD1; CDR3 protein: CASATGGEKLFF; CDR3 DNA: TGTGCCAGCGCTACAGGGGGGGAAAAACTGTTTTTT
clone size: -; J gene: TRBJ1-1; V gene: TRBV5-1; D gene: -; CDR3 protein: CASSLERANTEAFF; CDR3 DNA: TGCGCCAGCAGCTTGGAGCGGGCGAACACTGAAGCTTTCTTT
clone size: few; J gene: TRBJ1-1; V gene: TRBV6-1; D gene: TRBD1; CDR3 protein: CASNPTGGNTEAFF; CDR3 DNA: TGTGCCAGCAACCCGACAGGGGGTAACACTGAAGCTTTCTTT
clone size: -; J gene: TRBJ2-7; V gene: TRBV5-1; D gene: TRBD2; CDR3 protein: CASSFGYSGGSYEQYF; CDR3 DNA: TGCGCCAGCAGCTTCGGATACAGCGGGGGGTCCTACGAGCAGTACTTC
clone size: -; J gene: TRBJ1-5; V gene: TRBV28; D gene: TRBD1; CDR3 protein: CASSRTGGSNQPQHF; CDR3 DNA: TGTGCCAGCAGTAGGACAGGGGGTAGCAATCAGCCCCAGCATTTT
clone size: -; J gene: TRBJ2-7; V gene: TRBV4-3; D gene: TRBD2; CDR3 protein: CASSQDRGAGDSYEQYF; CDR3 DNA: TGCGCCAGCAGCCAAGATCGGGGAGCGGGGGACTCCTACGAGCAGTACTTC
clone size: -; J gene: TRBJ2-7; V gene: TRBV6-5; D gene: TRBD2; CDR3 protein: CASSFGLAGACEQYF; CDR3 DNA: TGTGCCAGCAGCTTCGGACTAGCGGGGGCCTGCGAGCAGTACTTC
clone size: -; J gene: TRBJ2-5; V gene: TRBV4-1; D gene: -; CDR3 protein: CASSRKQTVYQETQYF; CDR3 DNA: TGCGCCAGCAGCCGAAAGCAGACAGTTTATCAAGAGACCCAGTACTTC
clone size: -; J gene: TRBJ2-7; V gene: TRBV5-6; D gene: -; CDR3 protein: CASSLFEGVVYEQYF; CDR3 DNA: TGTGCCAGCAGCTTGTTTGAGGGAGTGGTCTACGAGCAGTACTTC
clone size: -; J gene: TRBJ1-5; V gene: TRBV28; D gene: -; CDR3 protein: CASSPTPTGQPQHF; CDR3 DNA: TGTGCCAGCAGCCCGACACCCACGGGACAGCCCCAGCATTTT
clone size: -; J gene: TRBJ1-6; V gene: TRBV5-8; D gene: -; CDR3 protein: CASSLQGQLPNSPLHF; CDR3 DNA: TGTGCCAGCAGCTTGCAGGGACAACTCCCTAATTCACCCCTCCACTTT
clone size: -; J gene: TRBJ1-2; V gene: TRBV5-6; D gene: -; CDR3 protein: CASSYGENYGYTF; CDR3 DNA: TGTGCCAGCAGCTACGGGGAAAACTATGGCTACACCTTC
clone size: -; J gene: TRBJ2-5; V gene: TRBV18; D gene: -; CDR3 protein: CASSPRRGQGQETQYF; CDR3 DNA: TGTGCCAGCTCACCCCGGCGGGGCCAAGGGCAAGAGACCCAGTACTTC
clone size: -; J gene: TRBJ2-3; V gene: TRBV7-3; D gene: TRBD2; CDR3 protein: CASSPGTSGGGDTQYF; CDR3 DNA: TGTGCCAGCAGCCCCGGGACTAGCGGGGGTGGGGATACGCAGTATTTT
clone size: -; J gene: TRBJ1-6; V gene: TRBV7-9; D gene: TRBD1; CDR3 protein: CASSLGGTGTGINNSPLHF; CDR3 DNA: TGTGCCAGCAGCTTAGGAGGGACCGGGACAGGGATTAATAATTCACCCCTCCACTTT
clone size: many; J gene: TRBJ2-7; V gene: TRBV5-6; D gene: -; CDR3 protein: CASSLSNEQYF; CDR3 DNA: TGTGCCAGCAGCTTGTCAAACGAGCAGTACTTC
clone size: -; J gene: TRBJ2-3; V gene: TRBV2; D gene: -; CDR3 protein: CASRPRQTSTDTQYF; CDR3 DNA: TGTGCCAGCAGACCACGACAGACTAGCACAGATACGCAGTATTTT
clone size: few; J gene: TRBJ1-2; V gene: TRBV5-1; D gene: -; CDR3 protein: CASSLVGGGSYGYTF; CDR3 DNA: TGCGCCAGCAGCTTGGTTGGAGGAGGGAGCTATGGCTACACCTTC
clone size: -; J gene: TRBJ1-5; V gene: TRBV6-6; D gene: -; CDR3 protein: CASSAAGDSNQPQHF; CDR3 DNA: TGTGCCAGCAGTGCCGCAGGGGATAGCAATCAGCCCCAGCATTTT
clone size: few; J gene: TRBJ2-1; V gene: TRBV18; D gene: -; CDR3 protein: CASSAVGTPEGFF; CDR3 DNA: TGTGCCAGCTCCGCCGTCGGGACTCCGGAGGGGTTCTTC
clone size: few; J gene: TRBJ1-1; V gene: TRBV7-9; D gene: TRBD1; CDR3 protein: CASSSQGARTEAFF; CDR3 DNA: TGTGCCAGCAGCTCGCAGGGGGCGAGGACTGAAGCTTTCTTT
clone size: -; J gene: TRBJ2-7; V gene: TRBV25-1; D gene: -; CDR3 protein: CASNKGGLEQYF; CDR3 DNA: TGTGCCAGCAATAAGGGAGGTCTCGAGCAGTACTTC
clone size: -; J gene: TRBJ1-5; V gene: TRBV9; D gene: TRBD1; CDR3 protein: CASSVGDSGQPQHF; CDR3 DNA: TGTGCCAGCAGCGTAGGGGACAGTGGACAGCCCCAGCATTTT
clone size: -; J gene: TRBJ1-1; V gene: TRBV28; D gene: -; CDR3 protein: CASSLPPAMNTEAFF; CDR3 DNA: TGTGCCAGCAGTTTACCCCCCGCTATGAACACTGAAGCTTTCTTT
clone size: -; J gene: TRBJ1-4; V gene: TRBV27; D gene: TRBD1; CDR3 protein: CASSRDRANEKLFF; CDR3 DNA: TGTGCCAGCAGCCGGGACAGGGCTAATGAAAAACTGTTTTTT
clone size: -; J gene: TRBJ2-7; V gene: TRBV5-1; D gene: TRBD1; CDR3 protein: CASSPGTGTYEQYF; CDR3 DNA: TGCGCCAGCAGTCCCGGGACAGGGACCTACGAGCAGTACTTC
clone size: -; J gene: TRBJ2-1; V gene: TRBV5-1; D gene: -; CDR3 protein: CASSLDLYNEQFF; CDR3 DNA: TGCGCCAGCAGCTTGGATCTCTACAATGAGCAGTTCTTC
clone size: once; J gene: TRBJ2-7; V gene: TRBV28; D gene: TRBD1; CDR3 protein: CASSASGTGGFYEQYF; CDR3 DNA: TGTGCCAGCAGTGCCTCCGGGACAGGGGGGTTCTACGAGCAGTACTTC
clone size: -; J gene: TRBJ1-1; V gene: TRBV9; D gene: TRBD1; CDR3 protein: CASSVYQGGNTEAFF; CDR3 DNA: TGTGCCAGCAGCGTATACCAGGGGGGTAACACTGAAGCTTTCTTT
clone size: -; J gene: TRBJ1-2; V gene: TRBV6-6; D gene: -; CDR3 protein: CASSSAHSGYGYTF; CDR3 DNA: TGTGCCAGCAGTTCTGCCCATAGTGGCTATGGCTACACCTTC
clone size: -; J gene: TRBJ2-1; V gene: TRBV7-9; D gene: TRBD2; CDR3 protein: CASSPWDYYNEQFF; CDR3 DNA: TGTGCCAGCAGCCCCTGGGACTACTACAATGAGCAGTTCTTC
clone size: -; J gene: TRBJ1-5; V gene: TRBV2; D gene: -; CDR3 protein: CASSDQVGNQPQHF; CDR3 DNA: TGTGCCAGCAGTGACCAGGTGGGCAATCAGCCCCAGCATTTT
clone size: -; J gene: TRBJ1-1; V gene: TRBV6-5; D gene: -; CDR3 protein: CASTPVGPVNTEAFF; CDR3 DNA: TGTGCCAGCACCCCCGTGGGGCCGGTGAACACTGAAGCTTTCTTT
clone size: once; J gene: TRBJ2-7; V gene: TRBV4-1; D gene: TRBD1; CDR3 protein: CASSQVGTGGYEQYF; CDR3 DNA: TGCGCCAGCAGCCAAGTGGGGACAGGGGGTTACGAGCAGTACTTC
clone size: -; J gene: TRBJ2-5; V gene: TRBV27; D gene: TRBD1; CDR3 protein: CASSARGQGRETQYF; CDR3 DNA: TGTGCCAGCAGTGCAAGGGGACAGGGTAGGGAGACCCAGTACTTC
clone size: once; J gene: TRBJ2-7; V gene: TRBV4-3; D gene: -; CDR3 protein: CASSQQQNYEQYF; CDR3 DNA: TGCGCCAGCAGCCAACAACAGAACTACGAGCAGTACTTC
clone size: -; J gene: TRBJ2-7; V gene: TRBV7-6; D gene: -; CDR3 protein: CASSRGQTYEQYF; CDR3 DNA: TGTGCCAGCAGCCGTGGACAGACCTACGAGCAGTACTTC
clone size: -; J gene: TRBJ1-4; V gene: TRBV9; D gene: -; CDR3 protein: CASSVGENEKLFF; CDR3 DNA: TGTGCCAGCAGCGTAGGCGAGAATGAAAAACTGTTTTTT
clone size: -; J gene: TRBJ1-5; V gene: TRBV19; D gene: -; CDR3 protein: CASHKGDQPQHF; CDR3 DNA: TGTGCCAGTCATAAAGGGGATCAGCCCCAGCATTTT
clone size: -; J gene: TRBJ2-5; V gene: TRBV28; D gene: -; CDR3 protein: CASSGARETQYF; CDR3 DNA: TGTGCCAGCAGTGGGGCTCGGGAGACCCAGTACTTC
clone size: few; J gene: TRBJ1-3; V gene: TRBV11-2; D gene: TRBD1; CDR3 protein: CASSPGGFGNTIYF; CDR3 DNA: TGTGCCAGCAGCCCAGGGGGCTTTGGAAACACCATATATTTT
clone size: -; J gene: TRBJ1-1; V gene: TRBV7-6; D gene: -; CDR3 protein: CASSLGGGRRAPEAFF; CDR3 DNA: TGTGCCAGCAGCTTAGGGGGCGGACGCCGGGCCCCTGAAGCTTTCTTT
clone size: -; J gene: TRBJ2-3; V gene: TRBV7-9; D gene: TRBD2; CDR3 protein: CASSASGGTDTQYF; CDR3 DNA: TGCGCCAGCAGTGCTAGCGGGGGCACAGATACGCAGTATTTT
clone size: -; J gene: TRBJ2-3; V gene: TRBV5-1; D gene: TRBD2; CDR3 protein: CASSVGLAGGIDTQYF; CDR3 DNA: TGCGCCAGCAGCGTCGGACTAGCGGGGGGAATAGATACGCAGTATTTT
clone size: -; J gene: TRBJ2-5; V gene: TRBV4-2; D gene: -; CDR3 protein: CASSQGGVQETQYF; CDR3 DNA: TGTGCCAGCAGCCAAGGGGGGGTACAAGAGACCCAGTACTTC
clone size: few; J gene: TRBJ1-1; V gene: TRBV9; D gene: -; CDR3 protein: CASSRTGAGAFF; CDR3 DNA: TGTGCCAGCAGCAGAACAGGAGCTGGAGCTTTCTTT
clone size: -; J gene: TRBJ1-1; V gene: TRBV5-1; D gene: TRBD1; CDR3 protein: CASSRTGRGDTEAFF; CDR3 DNA: TGCGCCAGCAGCCGGACAGGGAGGGGTGACACTGAAGCTTTCTTT
clone size: once; J gene: TRBJ2-5; V gene: TRBV29-1; D gene: TRBD1; CDR3 protein: CSVAGTDQETQYF; CDR3 DNA: TGCAGCGTCGCCGGGACAGACCAAGAGACCCAGTACTTC
clone size: -; J gene: TRBJ2-1; V gene: TRBV9; D gene: -; CDR3 protein: CASSVVGGPGNEQFF; CDR3 DNA: TGTGCCAGCAGCGTAGTGGGGGGGCCGGGAAATGAGCAGTTCTTC
clone size: -; J gene: TRBJ2-7; V gene: TRBV19; D gene: TRBD1; CDR3 protein: CASTAGTGHYEQYF; CDR3 DNA: TGTGCCAGTACTGCCGGGACAGGGCACTACGAGCAGTACTTC
clone size: -; J gene: TRBJ1-1; V gene: TRBV7-9; D gene: TRBD1; CDR3 protein: CASSSPRTGKTEAFF; CDR3 DNA: TGTGCCAGCAGCTCCCCCCGGACAGGTAAAACTGAAGCTTTCTTT
clone size: few; J gene: TRBJ1-5; V gene: TRBV7-8; D gene: -; CDR3 protein: CASSLIQGNQPQHF; CDR3 DNA: TGTGCCAGCAGCTTAATACAGGGTAATCAGCCCCAGCATTTT
clone size: -; J gene: TRBJ2-7; V gene: TRBV29-1; D gene: -; CDR3 protein: CSVVSSLWEQYF; CDR3 DNA: TGCAGCGTTGTTAGCTCACTCTGGGAGCAGTACTTC
clone size: -; J gene: TRBJ2-7; V gene: TRBV19; D gene: -; CDR3 protein: CASSIEAASSYEQYF; CDR3 DNA: TGTGCCAGTAGTATAGAGGCGGCTAGCTCCTACGAGCAGTACTTC
clone size: -; J gene: TRBJ2-7; V gene: TRBV11-2; D gene: -; CDR3 protein: CASSPTGGRYEQYF; CDR3 DNA: TGTGCCAGCAGCCCCACGGGGGGCCGCTACGAGCAGTACTTC
clone size: -; J gene: TRBJ1-2; V gene: TRBV6-5; D gene: TRBD1; CDR3 protein: CASSRQGNYGYTF; CDR3 DNA: TGTGCCAGCAGCCGACAGGGGAACTATGGCTACACCTTC
clone size: few; J gene: TRBJ1-2; V gene: TRBV27; D gene: TRBD1; CDR3 protein: CASRRTGYDYGYTF; CDR3 DNA: TGTGCCAGCCGCAGGACAGGGTACGACTATGGCTACACCTTC
clone size: -; J gene: TRBJ2-5; V gene: TRBV15; D gene: -; CDR3 protein: CATSREVGETQYF; CDR3 DNA: TGTGCCACCAGCAGGGAGGTGGGAGAGACCCAGTACTTC
clone size: -; J gene: TRBJ1-5; V gene: TRBV5-1; D gene: TRBD1; CDR3 protein: CASSWTGLGNQPQHF; CDR3 DNA: TGCGCCAGCAGCTGGACAGGGTTGGGAAATCAGCCCCAGCATTTT